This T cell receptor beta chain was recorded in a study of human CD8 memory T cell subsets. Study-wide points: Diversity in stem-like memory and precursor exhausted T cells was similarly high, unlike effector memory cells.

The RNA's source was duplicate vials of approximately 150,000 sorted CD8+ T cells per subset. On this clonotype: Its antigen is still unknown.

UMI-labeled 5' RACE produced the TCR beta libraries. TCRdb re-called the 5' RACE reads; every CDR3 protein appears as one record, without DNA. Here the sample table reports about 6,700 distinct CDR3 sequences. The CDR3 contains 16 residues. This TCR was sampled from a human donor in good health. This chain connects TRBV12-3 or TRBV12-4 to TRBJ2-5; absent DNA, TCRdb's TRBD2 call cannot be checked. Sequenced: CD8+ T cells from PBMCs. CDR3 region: CASSHLGTSGSKTQYF.